The rows below give T cell receptor beta chains drawn from one sample of a study of human T cells and chemical hapten exposure. MiXCR, applied by TCRdb to the RACE reads, yields one record per CDR3 protein. The data contain approximately 79,000 distinct CDR3 sequences, 8.5% of them seen just once; the ten biggest clones take up 2% to 3%. The input for sequencing was whole blood, taken in connection with sensitization to the hapten diphenylcyclopropenone (DPC). The receptors shown here come from a man aged 40-49 years with alopecia areata. Some clones in this sample may be carry-over from other donors' samples. The CDR3 runs from the conserved cysteine through the conserved F or W. The D gene is left open where the match is weak. Not all rows give a size; the values are once, few, many and, for expanded clones, a class.

TRBV6-5	TRBD2	NA	TRBJ2-1	TGTGCCAGCAGTACCCCACGACTAGCGGGAGGGCCTACTGAGCAGTTCTTC	CASSTPRLAGGPTEQFF
TRBV15	NA	many	TRBJ2-2	TGTGCCACCAGCAGGGGTACCAAAGCGAACACCGGGGAGCTGTTTTTT	CATSRGTKANTGELFF
TRBV6-2/TRBV6-3	NA	many	TRBJ1-1	TGTGCCAGCAGTTACCCGGGACGAAGCGGTGGCACTGAAGCTTTCTTT	CASSYPGRSGGTEAFF
TRBV7-9	NA	few	TRBJ1-1	TGTGCCAGCAGACACTTCGGGGGGGCGAACACTGAAGCTTTCTTT	CASRHFGGANTEAFF
TRBV11-2	NA	few	TRBJ1-2	TGTGCCAGCAGCCTGTCGGGGGTAAACTATGGCTACACCTTC	CASSLSGVNYGYTF
TRBV19	TRBD1	NA	TRBJ2-7	TGTGCCAGTAGTCCGGACAGGGCGGGCTACGAGCAGTACTTC	CASSPDRAGYEQYF
TRBV4-3	NA	many	TRBJ1-1	TGCGCCAGCAGCCAAGTACGTTCGAACACTGAAGCTTTCTTT	CASSQVRSNTEAFF
TRBV9	TRBD2	many	TRBJ2-3	TGTGCCAGCAGCGTAGGAAGACTAGCGGGAGTGGCAGATACGCAGTATTTT	CASSVGRLAGVADTQYF
TRBV19	TRBD2	few	TRBJ2-3	TGTGCCAGTAGTATGGGGCGGGAGTTAGATACGCAGTATTTT	CASSMGRELDTQYF
TRBV29-1	NA	many	TRBJ1-3	TGCAGCGTTGAGACTGGGGTCGGAAACACCATATATTTT	CSVETGVGNTIYF
TRBV6-5	TRBD2	NA	TRBJ2-1	TGTGCCAGCAGTTCCGCGGGACTAAAATACAATGAGCAGTTCTTC	CASSSAGLKYNEQFF
TRBV12-3/TRBV12-4	NA	NA	TRBJ2-6	TGTGCCAGCAGTGCGGACACTGGGGCCAACGTCCTGACTTTC	CASSADTGANVLTF
TRBV27	TRBD1	few	TRBJ2-1	TGTGCCAGCAGCCCCGACAGGGGTAGTAATGAGCAGTTCTTC	CASSPDRGSNEQFF
TRBV2	NA	few	TRBJ2-5	TGTGCCAGCAGTGGGGAGCGGTATTCGGAGACCCAGTACTTC	CASSGERYSETQYF
TRBV9	NA	NA	TRBJ1-3	TGTGCCAGCAGCGTAGAAGGGAAAGGAAACACCATATATTTT	CASSVEGKGNTIYF
TRBV12-3/TRBV12-4	NA	NA	TRBJ1-2	TGTGCCAGCAGCCAAGAGAGGGGTGGCTATGGCTACACCTTC	CASSQERGGYGYTF
TRBV12-3/TRBV12-4	TRBD2	few	TRBJ2-1	TGTGCCAGCAGTTTGCCGACTAGCGGGTTAAATGAGCAGTTCTTC	CASSLPTSGLNEQFF
TRBV6-1	NA	NA	TRBJ2-7	TGTGCCAGCAGACTAGGGGGGACTTCCTACGAGCAGTACTTC	CASRLGGTSYEQYF
TRBV20-1	TRBD1	many	TRBJ1-2	TGCAGTGCTAGGAGGGACAGGTCCTATGGCTACACCTTC	CSARRDRSYGYTF
TRBV5-1	TRBD1	many	TRBJ1-2	TGCGCCAGCAGCTCTACAGGGGGCGGAAGATATGGCTACACCTTC	CASSSTGGGRYGYTF
TRBV7-3	TRBD2	many	TRBJ2-1	TGTGCCAGCAGCTTAGGCCTAGCGGGAGCTGATGAGCAGTTCTTC	CASSLGLAGADEQFF
TRBV6-5	NA	many	TRBJ1-6	TGTGCCAGCAGCTTAGGGAAGGTCAATTCACCCCTCCACTTT	CASSLGKVNSPLHF
TRBV5-1	NA	few	TRBJ2-3	TGCGCCAGCGGCGGCCCATACGATGGCGAACGCACAGATACGCAGTATTTT	CASGGPYDGERTDTQYF
TRBV12-3/TRBV12-4	TRBD2	NA	TRBJ2-2	TGTGCCAGCAGTTTTATAGCGGGAGGTCCCAGGGAGCTGTTTTTT	CASSFIAGGPRELFF
TRBV29-1	NA	many	TRBJ2-3	TGCAGCGTTGCGGGGGGACAGGACGGGGACACAGATACGCAGTATTTT	CSVAGGQDGDTDTQYF
TRBV28	TRBD1	many	TRBJ2-3	TGTGCCAGCACTGGACCCCGGACAGGGGGTGCAGATACGCAGTATTTT	CASTGPRTGGADTQYF
TRBV6-5	NA	NA	TRBJ2-4	TGTGCCAGCAGTCAGTCCGGGCGGGGCATTCAGTACTTC	CASSQSGRGIQYF